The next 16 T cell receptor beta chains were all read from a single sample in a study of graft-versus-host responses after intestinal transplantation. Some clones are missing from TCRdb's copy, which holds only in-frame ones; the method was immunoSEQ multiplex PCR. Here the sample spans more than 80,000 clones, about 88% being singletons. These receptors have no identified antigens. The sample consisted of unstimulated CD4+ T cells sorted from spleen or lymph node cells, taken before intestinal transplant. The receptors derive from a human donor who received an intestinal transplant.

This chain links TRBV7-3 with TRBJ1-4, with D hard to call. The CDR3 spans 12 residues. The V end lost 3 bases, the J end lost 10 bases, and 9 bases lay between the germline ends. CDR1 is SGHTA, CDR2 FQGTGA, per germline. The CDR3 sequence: CASSLETGKLFF. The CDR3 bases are TGTGCCAGCAGCTTGGAGACTGGAAAACTGTTTTTT.

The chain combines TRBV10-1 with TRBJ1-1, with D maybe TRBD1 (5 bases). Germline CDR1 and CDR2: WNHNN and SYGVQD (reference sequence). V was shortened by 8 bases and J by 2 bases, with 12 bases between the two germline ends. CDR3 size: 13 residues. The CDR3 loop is CASGGAYNTEAFF. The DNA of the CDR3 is TGCGCCAGCGGCGGGGCCTACAACACTGAAGCTTTCTTT.

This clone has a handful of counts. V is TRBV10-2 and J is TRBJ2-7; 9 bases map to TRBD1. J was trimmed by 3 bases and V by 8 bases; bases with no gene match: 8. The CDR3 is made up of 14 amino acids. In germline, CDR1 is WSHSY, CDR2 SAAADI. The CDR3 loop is CASRSGTGYYEQYF. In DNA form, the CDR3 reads TGCGCCAGCCGGAGTGGGACAGGGTACTACGAGCAGTACTTC.

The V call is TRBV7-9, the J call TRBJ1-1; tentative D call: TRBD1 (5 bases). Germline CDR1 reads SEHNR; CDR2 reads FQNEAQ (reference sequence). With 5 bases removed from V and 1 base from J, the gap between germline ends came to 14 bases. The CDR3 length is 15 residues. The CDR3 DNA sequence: TGTGCCAGCAGCCGTCGGGGGAGCCCGAACACTGAAGCTTTCTTT. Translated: CASSRRGSPNTEAFF.

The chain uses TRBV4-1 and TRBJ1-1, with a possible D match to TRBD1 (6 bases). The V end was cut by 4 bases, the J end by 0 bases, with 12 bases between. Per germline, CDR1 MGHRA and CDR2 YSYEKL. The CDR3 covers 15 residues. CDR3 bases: TGCGCCAGCAGCCCTTTCGACAGGTTGAACACTGAAGCTTTCTTT. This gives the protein CASSPFDRLNTEAFF.

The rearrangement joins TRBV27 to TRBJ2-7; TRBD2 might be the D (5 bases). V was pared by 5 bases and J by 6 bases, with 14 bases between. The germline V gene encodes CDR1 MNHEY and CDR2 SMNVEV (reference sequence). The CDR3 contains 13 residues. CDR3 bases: TGTGCCAGCAGTCCCCTCCAAACTAGCGAGCAGTACTTC. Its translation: CASSPLQTSEQYF.

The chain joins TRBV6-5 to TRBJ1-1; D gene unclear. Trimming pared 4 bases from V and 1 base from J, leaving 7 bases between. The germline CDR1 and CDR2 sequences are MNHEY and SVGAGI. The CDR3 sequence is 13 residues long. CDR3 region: CASSWRGNTEAFF. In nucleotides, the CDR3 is TGTGCCAGCAGTTGGAGAGGGAACACTGAAGCTTTCTTT.

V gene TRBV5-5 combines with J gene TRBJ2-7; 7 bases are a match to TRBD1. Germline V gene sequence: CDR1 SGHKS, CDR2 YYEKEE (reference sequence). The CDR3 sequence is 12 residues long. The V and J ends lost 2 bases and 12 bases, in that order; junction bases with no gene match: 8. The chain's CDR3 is CASSLEGASLYF. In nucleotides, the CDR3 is TGTGCCAGCAGCTTAGAGGGGGCTAGTCTGTACTTC.

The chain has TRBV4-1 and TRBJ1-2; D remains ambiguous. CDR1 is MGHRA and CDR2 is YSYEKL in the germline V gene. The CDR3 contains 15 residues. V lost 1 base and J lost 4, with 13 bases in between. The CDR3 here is CASSQVPDRSYGYTF. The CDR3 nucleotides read TGCGCCAGCAGCCAAGTGCCCGATAGGAGCTATGGCTACACCTTC.

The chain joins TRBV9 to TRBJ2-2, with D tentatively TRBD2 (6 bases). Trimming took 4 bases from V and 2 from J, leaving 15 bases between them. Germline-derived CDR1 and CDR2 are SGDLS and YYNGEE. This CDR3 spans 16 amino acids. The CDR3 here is CASSQLGRLNTGELFF. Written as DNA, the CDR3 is TGTGCCAGCAGCCAACTGGGGAGGCTTAACACCGGGGAGCTGTTTTTT. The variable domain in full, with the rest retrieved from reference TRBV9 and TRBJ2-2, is DSGVTQTPKHLITATGQRVTLRCSPRSGDLSVYWYQQSLDQGLQFLIQYYNGEERAKGNILERFSAQQFPDLHSELNLSSLELGDSALYFCASSQLGRLNTGELFFGEGSRLTVL.

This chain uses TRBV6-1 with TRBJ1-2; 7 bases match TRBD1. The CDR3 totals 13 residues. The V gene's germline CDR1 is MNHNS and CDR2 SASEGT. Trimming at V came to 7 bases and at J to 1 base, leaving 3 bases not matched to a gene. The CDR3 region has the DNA TGTGCCAGCACAGGGGGTGTTAACTATGGCTACACCTTC. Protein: CASTGGVNYGYTF.

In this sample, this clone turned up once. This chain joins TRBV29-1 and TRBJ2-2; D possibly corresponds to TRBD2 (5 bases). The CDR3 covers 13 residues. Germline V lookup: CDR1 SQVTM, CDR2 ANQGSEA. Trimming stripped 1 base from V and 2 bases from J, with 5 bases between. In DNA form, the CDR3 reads TGCAGCGTTGAAGGACTAAACACCGGGGAGCTGTTTTTT. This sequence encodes CSVEGLNTGELFF.

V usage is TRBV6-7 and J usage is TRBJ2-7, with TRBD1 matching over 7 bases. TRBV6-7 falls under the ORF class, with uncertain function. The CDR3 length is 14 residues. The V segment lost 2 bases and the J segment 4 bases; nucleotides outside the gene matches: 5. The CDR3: CASSYGRGRYEQYF. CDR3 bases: TGTGCCAGCAGTTACGGTAGGGGGCGGTACGAGCAGTACTTC.

CDR3: CAISSPRGANNEQYF. The CDR3 nucleotides read TGTGCCATCTCCTCACCAAGGGGCGCCAATAACGAGCAGTACTTC. This sequence joins TRBV10-3 and TRBJ2-7, with TRBD1 as a possible D gene (5 bases). This CDR3 has 15 residues. The germline CDR1 and CDR2 sequences are ENHRY and SYGVKD. Trimming pared 8 bases from V and 5 bases from J, leaving 22 bases between.

The CDR3 loop reads CASTPPSVDLYEQYF. In DNA form, the CDR3 reads TGCGCCAGCACCCCACCTAGCGTGGATCTCTACGAGCAGTACTTC. J is TRBJ2-7 and V is TRBV23-1, with D perhaps matching TRBD2 (6 bases). TRBV23-1 is filed as an ORF, its function uncertain. V dropped 7 bases and J dropped 3 bases, with 19 bases sitting between them. CDR3 length: 15 residues.

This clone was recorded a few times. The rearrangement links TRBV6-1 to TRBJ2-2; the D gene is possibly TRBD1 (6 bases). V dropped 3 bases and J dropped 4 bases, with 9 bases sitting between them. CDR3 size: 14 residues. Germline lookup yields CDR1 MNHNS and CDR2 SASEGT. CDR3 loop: CASSESRGTGELFF. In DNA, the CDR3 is TGTGCCAGCAGTGAGTCCAGGGGCACCGGGGAGCTGTTTTTT.